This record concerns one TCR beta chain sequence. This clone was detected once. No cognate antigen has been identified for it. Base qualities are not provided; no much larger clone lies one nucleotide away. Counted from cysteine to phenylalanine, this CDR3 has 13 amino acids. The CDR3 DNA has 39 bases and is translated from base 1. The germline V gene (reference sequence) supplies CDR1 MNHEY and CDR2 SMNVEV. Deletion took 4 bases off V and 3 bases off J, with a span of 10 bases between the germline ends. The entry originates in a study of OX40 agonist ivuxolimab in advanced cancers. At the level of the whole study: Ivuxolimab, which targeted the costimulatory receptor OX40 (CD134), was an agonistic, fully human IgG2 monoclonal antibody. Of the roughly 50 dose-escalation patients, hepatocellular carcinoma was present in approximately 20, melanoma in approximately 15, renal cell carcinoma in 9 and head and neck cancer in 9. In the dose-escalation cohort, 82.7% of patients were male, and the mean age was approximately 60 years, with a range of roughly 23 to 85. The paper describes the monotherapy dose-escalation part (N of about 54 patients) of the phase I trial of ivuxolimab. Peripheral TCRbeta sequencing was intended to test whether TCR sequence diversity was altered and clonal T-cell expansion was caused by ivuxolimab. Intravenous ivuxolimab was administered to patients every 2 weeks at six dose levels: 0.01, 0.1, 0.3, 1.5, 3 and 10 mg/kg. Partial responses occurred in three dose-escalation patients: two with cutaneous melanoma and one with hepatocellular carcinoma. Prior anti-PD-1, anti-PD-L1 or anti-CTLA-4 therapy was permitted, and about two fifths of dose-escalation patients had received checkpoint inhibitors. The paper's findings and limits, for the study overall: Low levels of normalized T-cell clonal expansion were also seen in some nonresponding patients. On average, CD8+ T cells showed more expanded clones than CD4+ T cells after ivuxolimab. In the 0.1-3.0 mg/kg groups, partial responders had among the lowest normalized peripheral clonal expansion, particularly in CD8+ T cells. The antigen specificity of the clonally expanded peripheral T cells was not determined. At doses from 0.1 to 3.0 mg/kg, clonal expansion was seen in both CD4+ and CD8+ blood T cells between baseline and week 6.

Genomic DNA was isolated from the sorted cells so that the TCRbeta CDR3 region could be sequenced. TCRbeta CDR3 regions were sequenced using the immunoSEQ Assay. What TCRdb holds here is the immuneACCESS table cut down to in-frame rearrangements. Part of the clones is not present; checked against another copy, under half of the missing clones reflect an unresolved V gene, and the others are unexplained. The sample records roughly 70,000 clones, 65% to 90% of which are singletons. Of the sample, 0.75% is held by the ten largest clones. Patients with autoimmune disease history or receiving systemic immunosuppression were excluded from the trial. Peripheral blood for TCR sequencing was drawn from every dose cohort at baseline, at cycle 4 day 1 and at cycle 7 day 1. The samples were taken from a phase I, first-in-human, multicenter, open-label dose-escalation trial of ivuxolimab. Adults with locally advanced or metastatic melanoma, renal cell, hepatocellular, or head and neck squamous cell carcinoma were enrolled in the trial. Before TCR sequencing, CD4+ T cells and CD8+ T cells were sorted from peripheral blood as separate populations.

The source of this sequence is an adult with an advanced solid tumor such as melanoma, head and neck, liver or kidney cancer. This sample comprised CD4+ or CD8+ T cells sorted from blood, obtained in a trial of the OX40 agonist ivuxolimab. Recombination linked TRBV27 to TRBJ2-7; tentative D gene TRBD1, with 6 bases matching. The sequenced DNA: TGTGCCAGCAGTTGGGACATCGACTACGAGCAGTACTTC. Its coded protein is CASSWDIDYEQYF.